Listed below are T cell receptor beta chains from one sample, sequenced in a study of somatic mutations in cytotoxic T cells in rheumatoid arthritis. Repertoires were generated with immunoSEQ multiplex PCR, while TCRdb's copy carries only in-frame clones and drops some. The data show around 6,000 clones, roughly 82% seen once. The source material was CD8+ T cells sorted from blood. The receptors here all came from a woman aged 50 to 60 with rheumatoid arthritis. CDR3s include the opening cysteine and the closing phenylalanine or tryptophan. A D gene is named only where the DNA matches it firmly. Only some rows state a clone size, as once, few, many or a class for expanded clones.

cdr3_aa: CASSVGSGFDEQYF; cdr3_nt: TGTGCCAGCAGCGTAGGATCGGGTTTCGACGAGCAGTACTTC; d_call: .; v_call: TRBV9; j_call: TRBJ2-7; clone_size: .
cdr3_aa: CASSTASYNEQFF; cdr3_nt: TGTGCCAGTAGTACCGCGTCCTACAATGAGCAGTTCTTC; d_call: .; v_call: TRBV19; j_call: TRBJ2-1; clone_size: .
cdr3_aa: CASSDYRGPGQETQYF; cdr3_nt: TGTGCCAGCAGCGATTACAGGGGGCCAGGGCAAGAGACCCAGTACTTC; d_call: TRBD1; v_call: TRBV5-6; j_call: TRBJ2-5; clone_size: .
cdr3_aa: CASSLSSGVSYNEQFF; cdr3_nt: TGTGCCAGCAGCTTATCCAGCGGGGTATCCTACAATGAGCAGTTCTTC; d_call: TRBD2; v_call: TRBV7-9; j_call: TRBJ2-1; clone_size: .
cdr3_aa: CAIPGQGAGELFF; cdr3_nt: TGTGCCATCCCGGGACAGGGCGCCGGGGAGCTGTTTTTT; d_call: TRBD1; v_call: TRBV6-1; j_call: TRBJ2-2; clone_size: once
cdr3_aa: CASSATGDGKLFF; cdr3_nt: TGTGCCAGCAGCGCGACAGGGGATGGAAAACTGTTTTTT; d_call: TRBD1; v_call: TRBV9; j_call: TRBJ1-4; clone_size: .
cdr3_aa: CASSLTEVPYNEQFF; cdr3_nt: TGTGCCAGCAGTTTGACGGAGGTTCCCTACAATGAGCAGTTCTTC; d_call: .; v_call: TRBV27; j_call: TRBJ2-1; clone_size: .
cdr3_aa: CASSLPGTAEAFF; cdr3_nt: TGCGCCAGCAGCTTGCCCGGGACAGCCGAAGCTTTCTTT; d_call: TRBD1; v_call: TRBV5-1; j_call: TRBJ1-1; clone_size: .
cdr3_aa: CASSEQGAHTGELFF; cdr3_nt: TGTGCCAGCAGTGAACAGGGCGCGCACACCGGGGAGCTGTTTTTT; d_call: .; v_call: TRBV6-4; j_call: TRBJ2-2; clone_size: .
cdr3_aa: CASSYSPDRGLSEAFF; cdr3_nt: TGTGCCAGCAGTTACTCGCCGGACAGGGGGCTTAGTGAAGCTTTCTTT; d_call: TRBD1; v_call: TRBV6-5; j_call: TRBJ1-1; clone_size: once
cdr3_aa: CASSSDRGANEAFF; cdr3_nt: TGTGCCAGCAGCTCTGACAGGGGGGCGAATGAAGCTTTCTTT; d_call: TRBD1; v_call: TRBV5-5; j_call: TRBJ1-1; clone_size: .
cdr3_aa: CASSRLGDSAYEQYF; cdr3_nt: TGTGCCAGCAGTCGCCTTGGGGACAGCGCCTACGAGCAGTACTTC; d_call: TRBD1; v_call: TRBV28; j_call: TRBJ2-7; clone_size: once
cdr3_aa: CASSGGNSYNEQFF; cdr3_nt: TGCGCCAGCAGCGGCGGCAATTCCTACAATGAGCAGTTCTTC; d_call: .; v_call: TRBV10-2; j_call: TRBJ2-1; clone_size: once
cdr3_aa: CASRFLAYRGDTGELFF; cdr3_nt: TGTGCCAGCAGATTTTTAGCGTACAGGGGAGACACCGGGGAGCTGTTTTTT; d_call: TRBD1; v_call: TRBV5-6; j_call: TRBJ2-2; clone_size: .
cdr3_aa: CASSFPGTSGIYEQYF; cdr3_nt: TGTGCCAGCAGCTTCCCCGGGACTAGCGGGATCTACGAGCAGTACTTC; d_call: TRBD2; v_call: TRBV5-8; j_call: TRBJ2-7; clone_size: once
cdr3_aa: CASSFGPRAGNGYTF; cdr3_nt: TGTGCCAGCAGTTTTGGACCTCGGGCGGGTAATGGCTACACCTTC; d_call: .; v_call: TRBV28; j_call: TRBJ1-2; clone_size: .
cdr3_aa: CASSPLGGQGLTDTQYF; cdr3_nt: TGTGCCAGCAGCCCCCTCGGCGGACAGGGCCTCACAGATACGCAGTATTTT; d_call: TRBD1; v_call: TRBV7-9; j_call: TRBJ2-3; clone_size: .